Following are 21 T cell receptor beta chains from one sample sequenced in a study of cytomegalovirus exposure and HLA in healthy donors. The PCR contained 60 Vbeta and 13 Jbeta primers. The data were produced by immunoSEQ multiplex PCR, yet TCRdb's version contains in-frame clones alone and is incomplete. The sample includes around 90,000 clones, 86% seen only once; the top ten take around a tenth. The material sequenced was PBMCs. These receptor sequences come from a man aged 25-45 years in good health and CMV-seropositive.

This sequence joins TRBV2 and TRBJ2-1, with TRBD1 matching over 8 bases. Looked up from germline, CDR1 is SNHLY and CDR2 is FYNNEI. Trimming at V came to 7 bases and at J to 6 bases, leaving 8 bases not matched to a gene. The CDR3 totals 14 residues. CDR3 amino acids: CASKRTGFGNEQFF. The CDR3 DNA sequence: TGTGCCAGCAAGAGGACAGGGTTCGGCAATGAGCAGTTCTTC. Full variable domain (rest looked up from reference TRBV2 and TRBJ2-1): EPEVTQTPSHQVTQMGQEVILRCVPISNHLYFYWYRQILGQKVEFLVSFYNNEISEKSEIFDDQFSVERPDGSNFTLKIRSTKLEDSAMYFCASKRTGFGNEQFFGPGTRLTVL.

The chain couples TRBV7-8 to TRBJ2-5, with D perhaps matching TRBD2 (5 bases). The V end lost 4 bases, the J end lost 5 bases, and 20 bases lay between the germline ends. CDR3 size: 16 residues. Germline V gene data show CDR1 as SGHVS and CDR2 as FQNEAQ. This chain's CDR3 is CASSSTSLGRGETQYF. The CDR3 coding sequence is TGTGCCAGCAGCTCGACAAGCCTGGGTAGAGGGGAGACCCAGTACTTC.

This clone has only one observation. This chain connects TRBV27 to TRBJ2-7, with TRBD2 matching 8 bases. This CDR3 is 17 amino acids long. Germline CDR1 MNHEY, CDR2 SMNVEV (reference sequence). V dropped 5 bases and J dropped 1; count of bases not matched to a gene: 13. CDR3 nucleotide sequence: TGTGCCAGCAGTCCACGGATAGCGGGGAGGGGTTCCTACGAGCAGTACTTC. Amino acids: CASSPRIAGRGSYEQYF.

The gene calls are TRBV9 and TRBJ2-2, with 8 nucleotides matching TRBD2. Per the germline V gene, CDR1 is SGDLS and CDR2 is YYNGEE. The CDR3 is 16 amino acids. The V segment lost 0 bases and the J segment 8 bases; nucleotides outside the gene matches: 9. The CDR3 protein is CASSVERLAGTGELFF. CDR3 sequence (DNA): TGTGCCAGCAGCGTAGAGCGGTTAGCGGGAACTGGGGAGCTGTTTTTT. The variable domain in full, with the rest retrieved from reference TRBV9 and TRBJ2-2, is DSGVTQTPKHLITATGQRVTLRCSPRSGDLSVYWYQQSLDQGLQFLIQYYNGEERAKGNILERFSAQQFPDLHSELNLSSLELGDSALYFCASSVERLAGTGELFFGEGSRLTVL.

The chain links TRBV4-1 to TRBJ2-1, with D maybe TRBD2 (6 bases). Germline-derived CDR1 and CDR2 are MGHRA and YSYEKL. The CDR3 is 17 amino acids. V was trimmed by 5 bases and J by 4 bases, leaving 21 bases between them. DNA for the CDR3: TGCGCCAGCAGCTCCAGTCCCATAAGCGGGCCTTACAATGAGCAGTTCTTC. Protein: CASSSSPISGPYNEQFF.

The chain couples TRBV5-1 to TRBJ2-2; 9 bases match TRBD1. The CDR3 runs to 15 residues. Germline V CDR1 and CDR2: SGHRS, YFSETQ. The V and J ends lost 4 bases and 6 bases, in that order; junction bases with no gene match: 7. The DNA of the CDR3 is TGCGCCAGCAGCACCGGGACAGGGAAGGCCGGGGAGCTGTTTTTT. This translates into CASSTGTGKAGELFF.

This rearrangement joins TRBV19 to TRBJ2-7; D may be TRBD1 (5 bases). The CDR3 has 14 residues. Trimming shortened V by 5 bases and J by 3 bases, and 14 bases separated the two germline ends. CDR1 is LNHDA and CDR2 is SQIVND in the germline V gene (reference sequence). The CDR3 nucleotides read TGTGCCAGTAGTCCGGCAGGGTGGGACTACGAGCAGTACTTC. The encoded protein is CASSPAGWDYEQYF.

The V call is TRBV30, the J call TRBJ2-5; weak D call: TRBD2 (5 bases). Per germline, CDR1 GTSNPN and CDR2 SVGIG (reference sequence). The CDR3 runs to 13 residues. Deletions cut 2 bases from V and 2 bases from J, with 9 bases between. The CDR3 here is CAWSFGEQETQYF. DNA for the CDR3: TGTGCCTGGAGTTTCGGGGAACAAGAGACCCAGTACTTC.

This clone turned up a few times. The chain is built from TRBV2 and TRBJ1-2; no clear D gene. Trimming took 1 base from V and 4 from J, leaving 10 bases between them. In germline, CDR1 is SNHLY, CDR2 FYNNEI. This CDR3 has 14 amino acids. CDR3 sequence (DNA): TGTGCCAGCAGTGAAGGGCCAAACCCCTATGGCTACACCTTC. Amino acids: CASSEGPNPYGYTF.

The chain joins TRBV28 to TRBJ1-4; 7 bases are shared with TRBD1. CDR3 length: 15 amino acids. Germline loops: CDR1 MDHEN, CDR2 SYDVKM. With 4 bases clipped from V and 7 bases from J, the junction kept 9 bases outside the gene matches. This CDR3 reads CASSWTGKLGEKLFF. The CDR3 coding sequence is TGTGCCAGCAGTTGGACAGGCAAGTTGGGTGAAAAACTGTTTTTT.

V usage is TRBV5-1 and J usage is TRBJ2-2; maybe TRBD1 (5 bases). V was shortened by 0 bases and J by 0 bases, with 6 bases between the two germline ends. The CDR3 is 15 residues long. The germline gives CDR1 SGHRS, CDR2 YFSETQ. CDR3 region: CASSLGQTNTGELFF. As DNA, the CDR3 is TGCGCCAGCAGCTTGGGACAGACGAACACCGGGGAGCTGTTTTTT.

The chain carries TRBV6-1 and TRBJ2-7; 9 bases match TRBD2. The CDR3 runs 14 residues. The J segment lost 5 bases and the V segment lost 4 bases, leaving 6 bases of the junction unmatched. Looked up from germline, CDR1 is MNHNS and CDR2 is SASEGT. CDR3 nucleotide sequence: TGTGCCAGCAGTGCGGCTAGCGGGACCCACGAGCAGTACTTC. It is translated as CASSAASGTHEQYF.

V gene TRBV28 combines with J gene TRBJ1-5, with D unclear. Germline assignment: CDR1 MDHEN and CDR2 SYDVKM. With 5 bases removed from V and 7 bases from J, the gap between germline ends came to 6 bases. The CDR3 loop spans 11 amino acids. The CDR3 here is CASSISQPQHF. In DNA, the CDR3 is TGTGCCAGCAGTATAAGCCAGCCCCAGCATTTT.

The rearrangement joins TRBV30 to TRBJ1-4; TRBD1 aligns across 7 bases. This CDR3 comprises 12 residues. The germline V gene encodes CDR1 GTSNPN and CDR2 SVGIG (reference sequence). Trimming at V came to 4 bases and at J to 8 bases, leaving 4 bases not matched to a gene. In nucleotides, the CDR3 is TGTGCCTGGAACTGGGACAGCGAAAAACTGTTTTTT. Translation: CAWNWDSEKLFF.

The chain carries TRBV13 and TRBJ1-3; the match to TRBD1 covers 8 bases. The junction had 11 bases not matched to a gene; V was cut back by 5 bases and J by 5 bases. The CDR3 has 16 residues. Germline CDR1 PRHDT, CDR2 FYEKMQ (reference sequence). The CDR3 sequence is CASSLPWTGIRNTIYF. The CDR3 coding sequence is TGTGCCAGCAGCCTCCCTTGGACAGGGATTCGAAACACCATATATTTT.

The V gene is TRBV11-2, the J gene TRBJ2-1; 8 bases are shared with TRBD2. Per the germline V gene, CDR1 is SGHAT and CDR2 is FQNNGV. Trimming cost V 5 bases and J 2 bases; bases outside gene matches: 5. The CDR3 length is 15 residues. In DNA, the CDR3 is TGTGCCAGCAGCACAATGACTAGCGCCTACAATGAGCAGTTCTTC. Translation: CASSTMTSAYNEQFF.

The genes are TRBV27 and TRBJ2-1, with 9 bases matching TRBD2. Germline V gives CDR1 MNHEY, CDR2 SMNVEV (reference sequence). The CDR3 is made up of 18 amino acids. After removal of 2 bases from V and 2 bases from J, the junction contained 10 bases not matched to a gene. The CDR3 DNA sequence: TGTGCCAGCAGTTTAGGGTTAGCGGGAGACCAAACCTACAATGAGCAGTTCTTC. Protein sequence: CASSLGLAGDQTYNEQFF.

The chain links TRBV27 to TRBJ1-5; possible D gene TRBD1, 5 bases. The V gene lost 2 bases and the J gene lost 6 bases, with 11 bases spanning the gap. CDR3 size: 14 residues. The germline gives CDR1 MNHEY, CDR2 SMNVEV (reference sequence). CDR3 residues: CASSLRGVGQPQHF. CDR3 DNA sequence: TGTGCCAGCAGTTTAAGGGGTGTTGGTCAGCCCCAGCATTTT.

The V call is TRBV4-1, the J call TRBJ1-3; D is unresolved. CDR3 size: 17 residues. CDR1 MGHRA and CDR2 YSYEKL come from the germline V gene. V was shortened by 0 bases and J by 0 bases, with 12 bases between the two germline ends. The CDR3 DNA is TGCGCCAGCAGCCAAGAGGCCGGAGCCGCCTCTGGAAACACCATATATTTT. It is translated as CASSQEAGAASGNTIYF.

A few counts support this clone. This chain joins TRBV6-1 and TRBJ2-6; no reliable D call. The CDR3 consists of 16 residues. Germline lookup yields CDR1 MNHNS and CDR2 SASEGT. The V end was cut by 4 bases, the J end by 0 bases, with 10 bases between. CDR3 bases: TGTGCCAGCAGTGCCCCACTCTTCTCTGGGGCCAACGTCCTGACTTTC. This sequence encodes CASSAPLFSGANVLTF.

The chain joins TRBV28 to TRBJ2-1; maybe TRBD2 (6 bases). Per the germline V gene, CDR1 is MDHEN and CDR2 is SYDVKM. The V gene lost 7 bases and the J gene lost 9 bases, with 16 bases spanning the gap. The CDR3 runs 13 residues. This CDR3 is CASILGGRGEQFF. The CDR3 bases are TGTGCCAGCATCTTAGGAGGGCGGGGTGAGCAGTTCTTC.